The 24 T cell receptor beta chains below were found in one sample sequenced in a study of cytomegalovirus exposure and HLA in healthy donors (dated by TCRdb to about 2017). Receptor libraries were prepared by the immunoSEQ multiplex PCR assay. The multiplex PCR relied on a mix of 60 forward primers for TCR Vbeta segments and 13 reverse primers for TCR Jbeta segments. This is the immuneACCESS table as TCRdb keeps it, with only in-frame sequences that have V and J called. A part of the clones is gone; compared with another copy, unresolved V genes explain less than half, and the rest is unexplained. For this sample the table gives 99,000 or so clones, of which 60% to 85% were detected only once. About 5.4% of the sample is held by the ten biggest clonotypes. Material: PBMCs. These receptors all stem from a woman aged 18-29 years in good health and CMV-seropositive.

This rearrangement joins TRBV28 to TRBJ1-2; TRBD1 matches at 8 bases. Germline V gene data show CDR1 as MDHEN and CDR2 as SYDVKM. This CDR3 has 13 residues. After removal of 5 bases from V and 5 bases from J, the junction contained 4 bases not matched to a gene. CDR3 nucleotides: TGTGCCAGCAGTGAGACAGGGGTTTATGGCTACACCTTC. Translated: CASSETGVYGYTF.

This clone was seen once. The CDR3, as DNA: TGTGCCAGCAGTTTCCGCGGGAGGTACTACAATGAGCAGTTCTTC. Translating it yields CASSFRGRYYNEQFF. J is TRBJ2-1 and V is TRBV28; 8 positions match TRBD2. The ends lost 3 bases at V and 3 bases at J; junction bases unmatched: 4. This CDR3 is built from 15 residues. Germline V lookup: CDR1 MDHEN, CDR2 SYDVKM.

This clone was observed once. The chain employs TRBV28 and TRBJ2-1, with 10 positions matching TRBD2. The CDR3 sequence is 15 residues long. CDR1 is MDHEN and CDR2 is SYDVKM in the germline V gene. V dropped 8 bases and J dropped 7; count of bases not matched to a gene: 11. The chain's CDR3 is CASCAALAGTNEQFF. The CDR3, as DNA: TGTGCCAGCTGCGCTGCACTAGCGGGAACGAATGAGCAGTTCTTC.

On this clone: The same CDR3 also results from other DNA sequences found in this sample. This rearrangement joins TRBV9 to TRBJ1-1; TRBD1 matches at 9 bases. The germline V gene has CDR1 SGDLS and CDR2 YYNGEE. J gave up 2 bases and V 1 base, and 3 bases lay outside the gene matches. CDR3 size: 15 residues. As DNA, the CDR3 is TGTGCCAGCAGCGTACTGGGACAGGGTAACACTGAAGCTTTCTTT. It codes for CASSVLGQGNTEAFF.

This rearrangement joins TRBV6-1 to TRBJ2-7, with D tentatively TRBD1 (5 bases). The CDR3 is 13 residues long. Trimming removed 4 bases at V and 7 bases at J, with 14 bases between. Germline V gene data show CDR1 as MNHNS and CDR2 as SASEGT. CDR3 protein: CASSVVGVSEQYF. The CDR3 region has the DNA TGTGCCAGCAGTGTGGTAGGGGTAAGTGAGCAGTACTTC.

The sample holds one count of this clone. The chain has TRBV2 and TRBJ2-2, with a weak D call TRBD1 (5 bases). The V end was cut by 3 bases, the J end by 6 bases, with 11 bases between. Per germline, CDR1 SNHLY and CDR2 FYNNEI. The CDR3 spans 14 residues. CDR3 in amino acids: CASSDMQGSGELFF. CDR3 bases: TGTGCCAGCAGTGATATGCAGGGCTCCGGGGAGCTGTTTTTT.

The V gene is TRBV6-1, the J gene TRBJ2-1; 7 nucleotides match TRBD2. After removal of 10 bases from V and 10 bases from J, the junction contained 7 bases not matched to a gene. The CDR3 has 11 residues. CDR1 is MNHNS, CDR2 SASEGT, per germline. CDR3 sequence (DNA): TGTGCCACCCGGGAGGTCGGGGAGCAGTTCTTC. Translating gives CATREVGEQFF.

The chain employs TRBV15 and TRBJ1-1, with D perhaps TRBD1 (5 bases). The CDR3 has 13 residues. V lost 8 bases to trimming and J lost 0 bases, with 10 bases between them. In germline, CDR1 is LNHNV, CDR2 YYDKDF (reference sequence). The CDR3 loop reads CATGGVMNTEAFF. The CDR3 nucleotides read TGTGCCACCGGGGGGGTGATGAACACTGAAGCTTTCTTT.

The chain joins TRBV11-3 to TRBJ2-7, with TRBD2 matching over 10 bases. This CDR3 spans 14 amino acids. The ends lost 9 bases at V and 6 bases at J; junction bases unmatched: 11. The germline gives CDR1 SGHNT, CDR2 YENEEA. The CDR3 loop is CASMTSGSTSEQYF. The CDR3 nucleotides read TGTGCCAGTATGACTAGCGGGTCAACATCCGAGCAGTACTTC.

This chain uses TRBV13 with TRBJ1-6, with D perhaps matching TRBD1 (5 bases). The CDR3 is 14 amino acids. Per germline, CDR1 PRHDT and CDR2 FYEKMQ (reference sequence). With 0 bases removed from V and 10 bases from J, the gap between germline ends came to 10 bases. CDR3 coding DNA: TGTGCCAGCAGCTTAGGGGCAGGGCGATCACCCCTCCACTTT. Translation gives CASSLGAGRSPLHF.

This clone was found a few times. This rearrangement joins TRBV7-2 to TRBJ1-2; no clear D gene. V lost 4 bases and J 5 bases, leaving 23 bases between the germline ends. The CDR3 runs to 17 residues. The germline CDR1 and CDR2 sequences are SGHTA and FQGNSA. DNA of the CDR3: TGTGCCAGCAGCTATAGATTGCAGGATCGCGTGAGATATGGCTACACCTTC. This encodes CASSYRLQDRVRYGYTF.

The CDR3 nucleotides are TGTGCCAGCAGTAAACTAGCGGGCATAGCAGATACGCAGTATTTT. Translated, it gives CASSKLAGIADTQYF. The chain carries TRBV6-5 and TRBJ2-3; 9 positions agree with TRBD2. The CDR3 loop spans 15 amino acids. CDR1 MNHEY and CDR2 SVGAGI come from the germline V gene. J lost 4 bases, V lost 5 bases, and 7 bases had no gene match.

V gene TRBV27 combines with J gene TRBJ2-1; the D gene is possibly TRBD2 (6 bases). V shed 6 bases and J shed 9 bases, with 12 bases lying between them. The CDR3 sequence is 12 residues long. Per germline, CDR1 MNHEY and CDR2 SMNVEV (reference sequence). The CDR3 sequence is CASSRLGFEQFF. The CDR3 region has the DNA TGTGCCAGCAGCCGACTAGGGTTTGAGCAGTTCTTC.

The gene calls are TRBV21-1 and TRBJ1-5; TRBD1, the table's D call, was not compared with the DNA. TRBV21-1 is listed as a pseudogene. The CDR3 runs 17 residues. The CDR3 DNA is TGTGCCAGCAGCAATCCGGGACAGGGAACTAGCAATCAGCCCCAGCATTTT. Its protein is CASSNPGQGTSNQPQHF.

This rearrangement joins TRBV10-3 to TRBJ2-1; 8 bases are a match to TRBD2. Losses at the gene ends were 7 bases for V and 9 bases for J; bases not matched to a gene: 11. CDR3 length: 14 amino acids. Germline values: CDR1 ENHRY, CDR2 SYGVKD. The CDR3 is CAITSRAGESEQFF. The CDR3, as DNA: TGTGCCATCACCTCAAGAGCGGGAGAAAGTGAGCAGTTCTTC.

The chain links TRBV5-4 to TRBJ2-5, with 14 bases that match TRBD2. Germline V gene data show CDR1 as SGHNT and CDR2 as YYREEE (reference sequence). V was pared by 4 bases and J by 2 bases, with 7 bases of the junction left unmatched. The CDR3 covers 17 residues. DNA of the CDR3: TGTGCCAGCAGCGAGGGACTAGCGGGAGCCCGACAAGAGACCCAGTACTTC. This translates into CASSEGLAGARQETQYF.

This chain connects TRBV7-2 to TRBJ2-1; TRBD1 aligns across 7 bases. V trimming: 5 bases; J trimming: 2 bases; junction bases outside the gene matches: 6. The germline CDR1 and CDR2 sequences are SGHTA and FQGNSA. The CDR3 is made up of 15 amino acids. The chain's CDR3 is CASSPRTGAYNEQFF. CDR3 coding DNA: TGTGCCAGCAGCCCCCGGACAGGAGCCTACAATGAGCAGTTCTTC.

The chain has TRBV2 and TRBJ2-5; 14 bases are a match to TRBD2. V was pared by 6 bases and J by 5 bases, with 2 bases of the junction left unmatched. CDR3 length: 14 amino acids. CDR1 is SNHLY, CDR2 FYNNEI, per germline. The CDR3 sequence is CASRGTSGSETQYF. The CDR3 bases are TGTGCCAGCAGGGGGACTAGCGGGAGTGAGACCCAGTACTTC.

This clone was counted a single time. Other nucleotide sequences in the sample specify the same CDR3. The V gene is TRBV30, the J gene TRBJ2-7; D is uncertain. The length of the CDR3 is 14 residues. Per germline, CDR1 GTSNPN and CDR2 SVGIG (reference sequence). Between the trimmed V and J ends, which lost 3 bases and 2 bases, there was a span of 14 bases. CDR3 region: CAWSVGGLTYEQYF. The CDR3 region has the DNA TGTGCCTGGAGCGTAGGCGGCTTAACCTACGAGCAGTACTTC. Complete variable domain (other parts from reference TRBV30 and TRBJ2-7): SQTIHQWPATLVQPVGSPLSLECTVEGTSNPNLYWYRQAAGRGLQLLFYSVGIGQISSEVPQNLSASRPQDRQFILSSKKLLLSDSGFYLCAWSVGGLTYEQYFGPGTRLTVT.

V usage is TRBV5-6 and J usage is TRBJ2-2, with D perhaps TRBD2 (6 bases). V was pared by 4 bases and J by 6 bases, with 10 bases between. Germline-derived CDR1 and CDR2 are SGHDT and YYEEEE. There are 13 residues in the CDR3. As DNA, the CDR3 is TGTGCCAGCAGCCTCGGACTACCCGGGGAGCTGTTTTTT. It is translated as CASSLGLPGELFF.

The V gene is TRBV27, the J gene TRBJ2-1; D possibly corresponds to TRBD2 (6 bases). The CDR3 has 14 amino acids. V dropped 10 bases and J dropped 8 bases, with 21 bases sitting between them. CDR1 is MNHEY, CDR2 SMNVEV, per germline (reference sequence). In nucleotides, the CDR3 is TGTGCCACCCGGATTTTAGCGGTAGTCGATGAGCAGTTCTTC. Its translation is CATRILAVVDEQFF.

This chain uses TRBV2 with TRBJ2-3; possible D gene TRBD2, 7 bases. The ends were cut back, 6 bases at V and 1 base at J, with 20 bases in the middle. CDR1 SNHLY and CDR2 FYNNEI come from the germline V gene. CDR3 length: 17 amino acids. Written as DNA, the CDR3 is TGTGCCAGCAGCCGGGGGGATGGGGGCGTGGGCACAGATACGCAGTATTTT. Translating it yields CASSRGDGGVGTDTQYF. The full variable domain, with the rest looked up from reference TRBV2 and TRBJ2-3, is EPEVTQTPSHQVTQMGQEVILRCVPISNHLYFYWYRQILGQKVEFLVSFYNNEISEKSEIFDDQFSVERPDGSNFTLKIRSTKLEDSAMYFCASSRGDGGVGTDTQYFGPGTRLTVL.

This chain connects TRBV28 to TRBJ1-2; D remains unclear. The germline CDR1 and CDR2 sequences are MDHEN and SYDVKM. CDR3 size: 15 residues. V lost 2 bases to trimming and J lost 7 bases, with 17 bases between them. The CDR3 coding sequence is TGTGCCAGCAGTTTACTCCGCGGATCTCGGTTTGGCTACACCTTC. Amino acid sequence: CASSLLRGSRFGYTF.

The rearrangement uses TRBV7-3 and TRBJ2-5; 12 bases line up with TRBD1. V dropped 5 bases and J dropped 5; count of bases not matched to a gene: 6. CDR3 length: 15 amino acids. CDR1 is SGHTA and CDR2 is FQGTGA in the germline V gene. The DNA for the CDR3 is TGTGCCAGCAGCCCCGGGACAGGGGGCGGGGAGACCCAGTACTTC. Its translation: CASSPGTGGGETQYF.